Listed here are 23 T cell receptor beta chains from one sample, sequenced in a study of cytomegalovirus exposure and HLA in healthy donors (TCRdb year 2017). The library came from the immunoSEQ multiplex PCR assay. For the multiplex PCR, a mixture combining 60 forward primers for TCR Vbeta segments and 13 reverse primers for TCR Jbeta segments was used. TCRdb mirrors the immuneACCESS table, restricted to in-frame sequences. Some clones are absent from its copies; in checked studies, under half trace to an unresolved V gene, and the reason for the others is unknown. This sample has some 110,000 clones in its table, and 70% to 80% of those were observed once. The ten largest clonotypes hold approximately 16% of the sample. Specimen: PBMCs. The origin of the receptors is a man aged 50 to 60 in good health and CMV-seropositive.

The V and J genes are TRBV27 and TRBJ1-5; 7 bases are a match to TRBD1. Germline loops: CDR1 MNHEY, CDR2 SMNVEV (reference sequence). The CDR3 length is 14 residues. The ends lost 6 bases at V and 3 bases at J; junction bases unmatched: 5. The CDR3 here is CASSQQGLNQPQHF. CDR3 nucleotides: TGTGCCAGCAGCCAACAGGGGCTCAATCAGCCCCAGCATTTT.

V usage is TRBV10-2 and J usage is TRBJ2-7, with 10 bases aligning to TRBD2. The CDR3 consists of 15 residues. Trimming took 2 bases from V and 11 from J; bases not matched to a gene: 12. Looked up from germline, CDR1 is WSHSY and CDR2 is SAAADI. In nucleotides, the CDR3 is TGCGCCAGCAGTGAGGGAGCGGGAGGGATCACCAAGGAGTACTTC. Translation gives CASSEGAGGITKEYF.

This clone was recorded only once. The chain has TRBV5-1 and TRBJ1-4; tentatively, D is TRBD1 (6 bases). CDR3 length: 14 amino acids. Germline V CDR1 and CDR2: SGHRS, YFSETQ. V lost 3 bases to trimming and J lost 6 bases, with 12 bases between them. The CDR3 sequence: CASSSQGGYEKLFF. DNA of the CDR3: TGCGCCAGCAGCTCACAGGGCGGCTATGAAAAACTGTTTTTT.

CDR3 residues: CASSLLSGYPYEQYF. The CDR3 DNA is TGTGCCAGCAGCCTTCTTAGCGGGTATCCCTACGAGCAGTACTTC. The chain carries TRBV5-5 and TRBJ2-7, with 7 positions matching TRBD2. CDR1 is SGHKS and CDR2 is YYEKEE in the germline V gene (reference sequence). The junction had 9 bases not matched to a gene; V was cut back by 4 bases and J by 2 bases. The CDR3 length is 15 residues. The full variable domain, with the rest looked up from reference TRBV5-5 and TRBJ2-7, is DAGVTQSPTHLIKTRGQQVTLRCSPISGHKSVSWYQQVLGQGPQFIFQYYEKEERGRGNFPDRFSARQFPNYSSELNVNALLLGDSALYLCASSLLSGYPYEQYFGPGTRLTVT.

Regarding this clone: The junction differs from germline at one of its ends, possibly a read error. The same CDR3 can be traced to other DNA sequences in this sample. The rearrangement joins TRBV5-4 to TRBJ1-1; TRBD1 agrees at 7 bases. CDR3 length: 13 amino acids. CDR1 is SGHNT, CDR2 YYREEE, per germline (reference sequence). CDR3 region: CASSRDRATEAFF. As DNA, the CDR3 is TGCGCCAGCAGCCGAGACAGGGCTACTGAAGCTTTCTTT. The full variable domain, with the rest looked up from reference TRBV5-4 and TRBJ1-1, is ETGVTQSPTHLIKTRGQQVTLRCSSQSGHNTVSWYQQALGQGPQFIFQYYREEENGRGNFPPRFSGLQFPNYSSELNVNALELDDSALYLCASSRDRATEAFFGQGTRLTVV.

This clone came up once. The chain carries TRBV19 and TRBJ2-3; 8 bases are a match to TRBD2. The V and J ends lost 3 bases and 3 bases, in that order; junction bases with no gene match: 8. This CDR3 contains 16 residues. Germline V lookup: CDR1 LNHDA, CDR2 SQIVND (reference sequence). DNA for the CDR3: TGTGCCAGTAGTATCGAGGCTAGCGGGTTTACAGATACGCAGTATTTT. Protein product: CASSIEASGFTDTQYF.

The chain is built from TRBV28 and TRBJ1-2; D ambiguous. This CDR3 comprises 12 residues. The germline CDR1 and CDR2 sequences are MDHEN and SYDVKM. The V gene lost 5 bases and the J gene lost 2 bases, with 6 bases spanning the gap. The DNA for the CDR3 is TGTGCCAGCAGTCGAAGCAACTATGGCTACACCTTC. Encoded protein: CASSRSNYGYTF.

By sample share, this clone is medium-sized. The chain joins TRBV5-6 to TRBJ2-1, with D perhaps matching TRBD2 (5 bases). The V end was cut by 0 bases, the J end by 2 bases, with 9 bases between. The CDR3 spans 15 residues. The germline V gene encodes CDR1 SGHDT and CDR2 YYEEEE. CDR3 protein: CASSLGSGTYNEQFF. CDR3 nucleotides: TGTGCCAGCAGCTTGGGAAGCGGAACCTACAATGAGCAGTTCTTC.

This sequence joins TRBV11-2 and TRBJ2-2; 8 nucleotides agree with TRBD2. CDR3 length: 17 amino acids. Germline V gene sequence: CDR1 SGHAT, CDR2 FQNNGV. J was trimmed by 6 bases and V by 1 base; bases with no gene match: 10. The CDR3 loop reads CASSLALTAGVAGELFF. CDR3 in DNA: TGTGCCAGCAGCTTAGCCCTAACAGCGGGAGTTGCCGGGGAGCTGTTTTTT.

This chain joins TRBV5-8 and TRBJ2-7; the match to TRBD1 covers 9 bases. The CDR3 totals 14 residues. The germline V gene has CDR1 SGHTS and CDR2 YDEGEE. J gave up 6 bases and V 3 bases, and 7 bases lay outside the gene matches. The CDR3 nucleotides read TGTGCCAGCAGCTGGGGGACAGGGTACGGCGAGCAGTACTTC. Translating gives CASSWGTGYGEQYF.

V usage is TRBV5-1 and J usage is TRBJ1-2; 8 bases are a match to TRBD1. The V and J ends lost 3 bases and 1 base, in that order; junction bases with no gene match: 5. There are 15 residues in the CDR3. The germline gives CDR1 SGHRS, CDR2 YFSETQ. DNA for the CDR3: TGCGCCAGCAGCTCACCGGGACAGGTTAACTATGGCTACACCTTC. As protein: CASSSPGQVNYGYTF.

The CDR3 is CASSLVGASNQPQHF. CDR3 coding DNA: TGTGCCAGCAGTTTAGTGGGGGCTAGCAATCAGCCCCAGCATTTT. This chain links TRBV27 with TRBJ1-5, with a weak D call TRBD1 (6 bases). Germline V gene lookup returns CDR1 MNHEY and CDR2 SMNVEV (reference sequence). CDR3 length: 15 amino acids. The ends were cut back, 2 bases at V and 0 bases at J, with 8 bases in the middle.

The chain recombines TRBV29-1 with TRBJ2-7; D gene ambiguous. The V gene lost 2 bases and the J gene lost 3 bases, with 11 bases spanning the gap. In germline, CDR1 is SQVTM, CDR2 ANQGSEA. The CDR3 loop spans 13 amino acids. Here the CDR3 reads CSVEINSNYEQYF. CDR3 sequence (DNA): TGCAGCGTTGAAATTAACAGCAACTACGAGCAGTACTTC.

The rearrangement joins TRBV29-1 to TRBJ2-7, with 7 bases aligning to TRBD1. The CDR3 is 12 amino acids. Germline CDR1 SQVTM, CDR2 ANQGSEA. The junction had 3 bases not matched to a gene; V was cut back by 7 bases and J by 0 bases. Here the CDR3 reads CSAGDSSYEQYF. CDR3 coding DNA: TGCAGCGCCGGGGACAGCTCCTACGAGCAGTACTTC.

This chain joins TRBV6-6 and TRBJ2-3, with a tentative D call TRBD2 (6 bases). V was cut by 6 bases and J by 0 bases, with 16 bases left in between. The CDR3 length is 16 residues. CDR1 MNHNY and CDR2 SVGAGI come from the germline V gene (reference sequence). Here the CDR3 reads CASRSAEGSSTDTQYF. DNA for the CDR3: TGTGCCAGCAGGAGCGCGGAGGGGTCTAGCACAGATACGCAGTATTTT.

This CDR3 reads CASGGRVEAFF. The CDR3 DNA reads TGTGCCAGCGGGGGGAGGGTTGAAGCTTTCTTT. The chain uses TRBV2 and TRBJ1-1, with a tentative D call TRBD1 (5 bases). Trimming pared 8 bases from V and 7 bases from J, leaving 11 bases between. This CDR3 has 11 residues. Germline V gene sequence: CDR1 SNHLY, CDR2 FYNNEI.

The CDR3 DNA sequence: TGCAGTGCTAGTCATGCAGATACGCAGTATTTT. The encoded protein is CSASHADTQYF. This chain links TRBV20-1 with TRBJ2-3; D not certain. CDR1 and CDR2 (germline): DFQATT, SNEGSKA (reference sequence). This CDR3 has 11 amino acids. V was trimmed by 3 bases and J by 4 bases, leaving 5 bases between them.

The V call is TRBV6-6, the J call TRBJ2-7, with 8 bases matching TRBD1. The V and J ends lost 6 bases and 0 bases, in that order; junction bases with no gene match: 7. The germline gives CDR1 MNHNY, CDR2 SVGAGI (reference sequence). The CDR3 is 15 residues long. The CDR3: CASRTTGESSYEQYF. The CDR3 nucleotides are TGTGCCAGCAGAACGACAGGGGAGAGCTCCTACGAGCAGTACTTC.

The genes are TRBV7-8 and TRBJ1-1; D is ambiguous. V was pared by 1 base and J by 2 bases, with 8 bases between. CDR3 length equals 14 residues. Looked up from germline, CDR1 is SGHVS and CDR2 is FQNEAQ. The CDR3 region is CASSLVGRNTEAFF. CDR3 sequence (DNA): TGTGCCAGCAGCTTAGTGGGCAGAAACACTGAAGCTTTCTTT. Using reference TRBV7-8 and TRBJ1-1 for the parts outside the CDR3, the full variable domain is GAGVSQSPRYKVAKRGQDVALRCDPISGHVSLFWYQQALGQGPEFLTYFQNEAQLDKSGLPSDRFFAERPEGSVSTLKIQRTQQEDSAVYLCASSLVGRNTEAFFGQGTRLTVV.

The CDR3 reads CASSPPTGAYTEAFF. As DNA, the CDR3 is TGTGCCAGCTCACCACCAACAGGGGCGTACACTGAAGCTTTCTTT. The chain couples TRBV18 to TRBJ1-1, with 7 nucleotides matching TRBD1. The J segment lost 3 bases and the V segment lost 0 bases, leaving 4 bases of the junction unmatched. The CDR3 is made up of 15 amino acids. Per germline, CDR1 KGHSH and CDR2 LQKENI.

The chain links TRBV29-1 to TRBJ2-3; the match to TRBD2 covers 8 bases. Per the germline V gene, CDR1 is SQVTM and CDR2 is ANQGSEA. J lost 1 base, V lost 4 bases, and 4 bases had no gene match. The CDR3 covers 14 residues. The DNA of the CDR3 is TGCAGCGTTGGACCGGGACTAGGCACAGATACGCAGTATTTT. It codes for CSVGPGLGTDTQYF.

V gene TRBV7-2 combines with J gene TRBJ2-4, with D unresolved. Germline values: CDR1 SGHTA, CDR2 FQGNSA. The CDR3 length is 13 residues. Trimming cost V 2 bases and J 8 bases, with 10 bases left between them. The CDR3 DNA is TGTGCCAGCAGCTTAATGTTGCGTTACATTCAGTACTTC. Protein product: CASSLMLRYIQYF.

This chain connects TRBV6-1 to TRBJ2-3; D call uncertain. Trimming took 0 bases from V and 0 from J, leaving 7 bases between them. This CDR3 has 15 amino acids. Germline V CDR1 and CDR2: MNHNS, SASEGT. CDR3 region: CASSEAWPSTDTQYF. DNA for the CDR3: TGTGCCAGCAGTGAAGCATGGCCAAGCACAGATACGCAGTATTTT.